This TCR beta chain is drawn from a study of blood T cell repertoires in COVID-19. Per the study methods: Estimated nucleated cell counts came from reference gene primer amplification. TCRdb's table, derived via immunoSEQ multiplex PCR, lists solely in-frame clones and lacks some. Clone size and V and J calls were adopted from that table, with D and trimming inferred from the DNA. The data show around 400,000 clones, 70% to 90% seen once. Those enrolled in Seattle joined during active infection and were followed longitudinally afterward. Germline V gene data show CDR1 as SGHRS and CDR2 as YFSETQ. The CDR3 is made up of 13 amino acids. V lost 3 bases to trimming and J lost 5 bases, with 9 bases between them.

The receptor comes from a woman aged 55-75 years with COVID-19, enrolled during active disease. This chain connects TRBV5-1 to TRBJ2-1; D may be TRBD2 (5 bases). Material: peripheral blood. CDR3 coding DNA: TGCGCCAGCAGCTCCGAGGGCCACAATGAGCAGTTCTTC. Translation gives CASSSEGHNEQFF.